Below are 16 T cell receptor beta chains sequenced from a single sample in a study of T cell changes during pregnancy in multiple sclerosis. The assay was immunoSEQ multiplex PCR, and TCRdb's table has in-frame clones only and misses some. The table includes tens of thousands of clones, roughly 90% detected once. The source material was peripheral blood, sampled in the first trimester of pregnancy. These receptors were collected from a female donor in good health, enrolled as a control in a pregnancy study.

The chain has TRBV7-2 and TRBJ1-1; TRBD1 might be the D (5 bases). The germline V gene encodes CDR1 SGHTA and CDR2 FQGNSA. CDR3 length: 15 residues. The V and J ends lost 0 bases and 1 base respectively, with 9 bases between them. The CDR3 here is CASSLAGQGNTEAFF. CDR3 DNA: TGTGCCAGCAGCTTAGCTGGGCAGGGGAACACTGAAGCTTTCTTT.

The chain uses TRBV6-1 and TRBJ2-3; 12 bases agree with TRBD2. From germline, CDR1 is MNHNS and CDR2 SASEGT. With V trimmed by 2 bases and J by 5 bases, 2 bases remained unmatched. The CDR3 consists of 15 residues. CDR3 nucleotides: TGTGCCAGCAGTGAAAAGACTAGCGGGAGAGATACGCAGTATTTT. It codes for CASSEKTSGRDTQYF.

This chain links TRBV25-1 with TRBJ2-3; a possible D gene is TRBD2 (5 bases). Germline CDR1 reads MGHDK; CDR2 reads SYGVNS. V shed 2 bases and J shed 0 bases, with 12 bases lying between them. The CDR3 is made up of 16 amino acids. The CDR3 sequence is CASSERTLLSTDTQYF. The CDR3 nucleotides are TGTGCCAGCAGTGAACGGACTCTACTAAGCACAGATACGCAGTATTTT.

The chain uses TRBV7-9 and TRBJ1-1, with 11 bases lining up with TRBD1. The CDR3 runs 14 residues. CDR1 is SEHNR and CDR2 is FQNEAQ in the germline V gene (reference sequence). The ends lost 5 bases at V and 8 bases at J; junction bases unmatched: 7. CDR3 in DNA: TGTGCCAGCAGCGTATGGACAGGGGGCCCCGAAGCTTTCTTT. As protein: CASSVWTGGPEAFF.

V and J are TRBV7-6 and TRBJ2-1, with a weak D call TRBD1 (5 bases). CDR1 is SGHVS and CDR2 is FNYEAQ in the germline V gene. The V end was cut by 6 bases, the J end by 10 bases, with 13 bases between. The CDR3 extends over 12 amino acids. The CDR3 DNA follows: TGTGCCAGCAGTTCCTTAGGGGCGGAGCAGTTCTTC. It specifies CASSSLGAEQFF.

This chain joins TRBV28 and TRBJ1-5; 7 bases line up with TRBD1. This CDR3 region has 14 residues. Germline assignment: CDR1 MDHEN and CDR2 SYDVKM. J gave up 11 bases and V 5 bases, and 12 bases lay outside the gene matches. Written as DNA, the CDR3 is TGTGCCAGCAGTGGGGGACAGAGATTATTGACCCAGCATTTT. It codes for CASSGGQRLLTQHF.

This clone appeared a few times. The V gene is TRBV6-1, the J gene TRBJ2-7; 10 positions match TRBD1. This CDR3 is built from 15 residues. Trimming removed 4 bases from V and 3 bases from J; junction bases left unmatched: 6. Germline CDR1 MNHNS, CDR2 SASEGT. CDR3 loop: CASSGETGGFYEQYF. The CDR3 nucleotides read TGTGCCAGCAGTGGAGAGACAGGGGGCTTCTACGAGCAGTACTTC.

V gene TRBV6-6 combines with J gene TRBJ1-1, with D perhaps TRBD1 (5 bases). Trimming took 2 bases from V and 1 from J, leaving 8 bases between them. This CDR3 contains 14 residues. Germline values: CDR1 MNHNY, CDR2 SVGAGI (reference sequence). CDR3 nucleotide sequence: TGTGCCAGCAGTTACGCAGGGCAGAACACTGAAGCTTTCTTT. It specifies CASSYAGQNTEAFF.

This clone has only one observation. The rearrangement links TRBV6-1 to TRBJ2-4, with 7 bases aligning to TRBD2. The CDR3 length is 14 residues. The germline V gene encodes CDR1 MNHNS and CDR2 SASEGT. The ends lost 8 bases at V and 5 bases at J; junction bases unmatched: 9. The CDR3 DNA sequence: TGTGCCAGCTCCCGAAGGGAGGGACAAAACATTCAGTACTTC. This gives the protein CASSRREGQNIQYF.

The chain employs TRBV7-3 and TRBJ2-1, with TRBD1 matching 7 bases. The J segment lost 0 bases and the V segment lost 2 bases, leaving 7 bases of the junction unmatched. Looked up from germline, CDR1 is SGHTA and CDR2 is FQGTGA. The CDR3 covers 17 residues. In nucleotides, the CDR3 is TGTGCCAGCAGCTTACCAGAGGGGGCCAGCTCCTACAATGAGCAGTTCTTC. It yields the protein CASSLPEGASSYNEQFF.

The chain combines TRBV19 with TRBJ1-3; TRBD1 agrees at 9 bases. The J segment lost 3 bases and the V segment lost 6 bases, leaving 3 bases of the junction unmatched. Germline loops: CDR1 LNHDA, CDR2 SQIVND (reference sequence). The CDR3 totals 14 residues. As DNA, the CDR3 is TGTGCCAGTAGAGAGGACAGGGGTGGAAACACCATATATTTT. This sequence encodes CASREDRGGNTIYF.

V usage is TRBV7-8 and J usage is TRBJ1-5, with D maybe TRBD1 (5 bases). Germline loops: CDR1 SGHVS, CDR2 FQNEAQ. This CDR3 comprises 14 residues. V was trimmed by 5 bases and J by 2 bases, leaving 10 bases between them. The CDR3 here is CASSVPGGNQPQHF. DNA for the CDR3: TGTGCCAGCAGCGTTCCGGGGGGCAATCAGCCCCAGCATTTT.

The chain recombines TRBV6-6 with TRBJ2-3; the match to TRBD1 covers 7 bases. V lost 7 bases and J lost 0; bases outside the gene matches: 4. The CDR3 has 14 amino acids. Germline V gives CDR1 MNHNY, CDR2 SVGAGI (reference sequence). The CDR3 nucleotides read TGTGCCAGCAACCCGACAGGGAGCACAGATACGCAGTATTTT. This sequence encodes CASNPTGSTDTQYF.

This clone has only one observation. CDR3 residues: CASSTIPRGGNQPQHF. CDR3 DNA: TGTGCCAGTAGCACTATCCCCAGGGGGGGCAATCAGCCCCAGCATTTT. The J gene is TRBJ1-5, the V gene TRBV19, with TRBD1 matching over 7 bases. Per germline, CDR1 LNHDA and CDR2 SQIVND (reference sequence). The V segment lost 6 bases and the J segment 2 bases; nucleotides outside the gene matches: 10. This CDR3 has 16 residues.

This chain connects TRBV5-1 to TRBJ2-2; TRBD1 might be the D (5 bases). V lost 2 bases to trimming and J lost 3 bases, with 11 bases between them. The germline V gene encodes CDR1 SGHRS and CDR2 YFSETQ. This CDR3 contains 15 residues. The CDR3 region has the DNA TGCGCCAGCAGCTTAAGCACAGGAGACACCGGGGAGCTGTTTTTT. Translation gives CASSLSTGDTGELFF. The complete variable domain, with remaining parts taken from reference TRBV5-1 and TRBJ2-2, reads KAGVTQTPRYLIKTRGQQVTLSCSPISGHRSVSWYQQTPGQGLQFLFEYFSETQRNKGNFPGRFSGRQFSNSRSEMNVSTLELGDSALYLCASSLSTGDTGELFFGEGSRLTVL.

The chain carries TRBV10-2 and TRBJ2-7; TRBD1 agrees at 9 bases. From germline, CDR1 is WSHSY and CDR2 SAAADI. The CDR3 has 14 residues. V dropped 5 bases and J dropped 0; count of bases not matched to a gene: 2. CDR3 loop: CASSSTGGSYEQYF. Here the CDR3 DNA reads TGCGCCAGCAGTTCGACAGGGGGCTCCTACGAGCAGTACTTC.